Each of the 8 T cell receptor beta chains below was sequenced from the same sample in a study of tumor-infiltrating lymphocytes in primary liver carcinoma. DNA and RNA were both co-extracted from about 20-30 mg of bulk tissue that had not been sorted. Constant-region priming of approximately 0.55 ug total RNA yielded TCR beta cDNA. Libraries covering TCR beta were generated through three nested multiplex PCR rounds (using a slightly modified ARM-PCR). Two initial PCR rounds of 10 to 11 cycles each paired TRBV1-TRBV30 forward primers with a C-beta reverse primer. Each CDR3 protein gets one entry after TCRdb re-called the multiplex PCR reads with MiXCR. The repertoire holds around 190,000 distinct CDR3 sequences, with around four fifths as singletons. Input material: tumor tissue from primary liver carcinoma. Every receptor here comes from a man between 35 and 55 years old with primary liver carcinoma and hepatitis B virus infection.

A remark on this clonotype: A single base separates this from a much larger clone, so it may be a read error. The rearrangement uses TRBV10-3 and TRBJ1-5; TRBD1 might be the D (5 bases). Germline-derived CDR1 and CDR2 are ENHRY and SYGVKD. This CDR3 region has 15 residues. V was cut by 10 bases and J by 2 bases, with 18 bases left in between. This chain's CDR3 is CASRPGLEGNQPQHF. CDR3 nucleotide sequence: TGTGCCAGTCGTCCAGGGTTGGAGGGCAATCAGCCCCAGCATTTT.

Details on this clonotype: At one of its ends the junction is not consistent with the germline gene, which may arise from a read error. The V gene is TRBV5-1, the J gene TRBJ1-1; D call uncertain. The CDR3 runs to 14 residues. Germline CDR1 reads SGHRS; CDR2 reads YFSETQ. CDR3 bases: TGCGCCAGCAGCTTGGACGACATGAACACTGATGCTTTCTTT. Residues: CASSLDDMNTDAFF.

The chain employs TRBV4-1 and TRBJ2-5; D gene unclear. Germline CDR1 reads MGHRA; CDR2 reads YSYEKL. V was shortened by 9 bases and J by 2 bases, with 22 bases between the two germline ends. CDR3 length: 16 residues. Written as DNA, the CDR3 is TGCGCCAGTAGCAAAACCCCAGGTGTCAGGCAAGAGACCCAGTACTTC. Its protein is CASSKTPGVRQETQYF.

This clonotype occurred many times. The chain joins TRBV12-3 or TRBV12-4 to TRBJ2-7, with a possible D match to TRBD2 (5 bases). This CDR3 is built from 12 residues. V lost 3 bases and J lost 6, with 9 bases in between. CDR3 coding DNA: TGTGCCAGCAGTTTGTCGGCGGGCGAGCAGTACTTC. As protein: CASSLSAGEQYF.

The chain employs TRBV29-1 and TRBJ2-1, with 9 nucleotides matching TRBD1. Germline V gene data show CDR1 as SQVTM and CDR2 as ANQGSEA. J was trimmed by 1 base and V by 7 bases; bases with no gene match: 11. The CDR3 contains 16 residues. CDR3 in amino acids: CSDLPGQGNSYNEQFF. As DNA, the CDR3 is TGCAGCGACCTCCCGGGACAGGGAAATTCCTACAATGAGCAGTTCTTC.

As to this clonotype: This CDR3 is missing its conserved last phenylalanine or tryptophan, likely due to a read error. This rearrangement joins TRBV19 to TRBJ2-1, with D maybe TRBD2 (5 bases). Germline values: CDR1 LNHDA, CDR2 SQIVND (reference sequence). The CDR3 sequence is 14 residues long. Deletions cut 6 bases from V and 3 bases from J, with 12 bases between. Here the CDR3 DNA reads TGTGCCAGTAGCATATACCGGGACTACAATGAGCAGTTCTTA. This translates into CASSIYRDYNEQFL.

Concerning this clonotype itself: Germline is not matched at one junction end, which may reflect a read error. V usage is TRBV12-3 or TRBV12-4 and J usage is TRBJ2-5, with D possibly TRBD2 on 5 matching bases. The CDR3 totals 14 residues. DNA for the CDR3: TGTGCCAACAGTCCCGTCGGGGTTGAAGAGACCCGGTACTTC. It codes for CANSPVGVEETRYF.

The rearrangement links TRBV29-1 to TRBJ2-7, with D hard to call. Looked up from germline, CDR1 is SQVTM and CDR2 is ANQGSEA. CDR3 length equals 13 residues. V was pared by 6 bases and J by 10 bases, with 22 bases between. In nucleotides, the CDR3 is TGCAGCGTAGGCGACTTACCTGTCTGGGATCAGTACTTC. The encoded protein is CSVGDLPVWDQYF.